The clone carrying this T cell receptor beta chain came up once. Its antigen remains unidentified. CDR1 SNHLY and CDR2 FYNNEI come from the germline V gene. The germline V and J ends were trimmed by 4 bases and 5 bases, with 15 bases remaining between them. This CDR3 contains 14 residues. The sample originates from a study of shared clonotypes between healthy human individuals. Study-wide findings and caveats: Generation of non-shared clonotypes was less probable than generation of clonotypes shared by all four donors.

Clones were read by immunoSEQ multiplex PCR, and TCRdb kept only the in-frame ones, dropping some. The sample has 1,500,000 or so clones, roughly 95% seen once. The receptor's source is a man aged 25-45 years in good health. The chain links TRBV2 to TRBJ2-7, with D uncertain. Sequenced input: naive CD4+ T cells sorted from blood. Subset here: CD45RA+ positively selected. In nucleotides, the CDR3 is TGTGCCAGCAGTGGTATTGGGCGCCGGGACGAGCAGTACTTC. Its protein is CASSGIGRRDEQYF.